This passage covers 26 T cell receptor beta chains from one sample sequenced in a study of regulatory T cells in long-lasting Graves disease. Arm-PCR with iRepertoire HTBI primers amplified the CDR3 regions for these TCR beta libraries. TCRdb independently ran MiXCR on the multiplex PCR reads; one entry per CDR3 protein. This sample has under 500,000 distinct CDR3 sequences, with more than 20% found just once. Time point specified: persistent/refractory GD, antithyroid drugs over 5 years with positive TRAb. Extracted PBMC RNA gave rise to the TCR library. The material was peripheral blood mononuclear cells (PBMCs), obtained when the disease was refractory, from a patient treated with antithyroid drugs. The source is a female donor with Graves disease.

This clonotype was counted ten times or more. The CDR3 DNA reads as TGTGCCACAGGGACAGATCGGACTCCCCGTTTAAACTACGAGCAGTACTTC. Its protein product is CATGTDRTPRLNYEQYF. The chain employs TRBV6-1 and TRBJ2-7; TRBD1 matches 7 bases. Germline CDR1 is MNHNS and CDR2 is SASEGT. V shed 10 bases and J 3 bases; nucleotides not matched to a gene: 21. This CDR3 comprises 17 residues.

This clonotype was found many times. This chain uses TRBV25-1 with TRBJ2-2; 9 positions agree with TRBD1. V lost 3 bases and J lost 1; bases outside the gene matches: 15. The CDR3 covers 20 residues. Germline CDR1 reads MGHDK; CDR2 reads SYGVNS. CDR3 DNA: TGTGCCAGCAGTGACCCCACGCCACAGGGGGCGGGTGTGAACACCGGGGAGCTGTTTTTT. This gives the protein CASSDPTPQGAGVNTGELFF.

The chain combines TRBV9 with TRBJ2-1; D unresolved. This CDR3 is built from 12 residues. CDR1 is SGDLS, CDR2 YYNGEE, per germline. Trimming shortened V by 7 bases and J by 7 bases, and 12 bases separated the two germline ends. Written as DNA, the CDR3 is TGTGCCAGCTCCGAGCTTGGAAATGAGCAGTTCTTC. Amino acids: CASSELGNEQFF.

The sample holds many counts of this clonotype. The V call is TRBV7-2, the J call TRBJ2-2; TRBD2 matches at 7 bases. V lost 5 bases to trimming and J lost 1 base; unmatched junction nucleotides: 7. This CDR3 has 16 amino acids. The germline V gene encodes CDR1 SGHTA and CDR2 FQGNSA. CDR3 nucleotides: TGTGCCAGCAGCCAACGGAGCGGGAAGAACACCGGGGAGCTGTTTTTT. The encoded protein is CASSQRSGKNTGELFF.

This clonotype came up a few times. The chain joins TRBV14 to TRBJ1-3; TRBD1 might be the D (6 bases). The V gene lost 4 bases and the J gene lost 0 bases, with 10 bases spanning the gap. The germline V gene has CDR1 SGHDN and CDR2 FVKESK. This CDR3 spans 15 amino acids. This CDR3 is CASSRDINSGNTIYF. CDR3 in DNA: TGTGCCAGCAGCCGGGACATCAACTCTGGAAACACCATATATTTT.

This clonotype showed up many times. This chain joins TRBV7-2 and TRBJ2-7; D gene uncertain. With 1 base removed from V and 0 bases from J, the gap between germline ends came to 10 bases. Per the germline V gene, CDR1 is SGHTA and CDR2 is FQGNSA. CDR3 size: 15 residues. The DNA for the CDR3 is TGTGCCAGCAGCTTAGGAAGAATTTCCTCCTACGAGCAGTACTTC. This gives the protein CASSLGRISSYEQYF.

The V and J genes are TRBV7-2 and TRBJ2-7, with a weak D call TRBD2 (5 bases). The CDR3 runs 15 residues. Germline V lookup: CDR1 SGHTA, CDR2 FQGNSA. V dropped 5 bases and J dropped 4 bases, with 18 bases sitting between them. The DNA for the CDR3 is TGTGCCAGCAGCAAAAAGTCCTCGGGGTGGTACGAGCAGTACTTC. Translation: CASSKKSSGWYEQYF.

The J gene is TRBJ2-2, the V gene TRBV15; D gene unclear. With 0 bases removed from V and 4 bases from J, the gap between germline ends came to 9 bases. The germline CDR1 and CDR2 sequences are LNHNV and YYDKDF (reference sequence). This CDR3 has 15 amino acids. The CDR3 nucleotides are TGTGCCACCAGCAGAGACAACTCTATCACCGGGGAGCTGTTTTTT. This encodes CATSRDNSITGELFF.

The chain carries TRBV2 and TRBJ2-7; 11 nucleotides agree with TRBD2. Looked up from germline, CDR1 is SNHLY and CDR2 is FYNNEI. V was clipped by 6 bases and J by 8 bases; unmatched bases: 6. This CDR3 region has 13 residues. Here the CDR3 DNA reads TGTGCCAGCAGCTTAACGACTAGCGGGAAGCAGTACTTC. It codes for CASSLTTSGKQYF.

This clonotype was recorded at least ten times. The chain joins TRBV11-1 to TRBJ1-1, with D unclear. The CDR3 loop spans 13 amino acids. Trimming cost V 5 bases and J 1 base, with 8 bases left between them. CDR1 is SGHAT, CDR2 FQDESV, per germline (reference sequence). CDR3 sequence: CASSPPRNTEAFF. For the CDR3, the DNA is TGTGCCAGCAGCCCCCCCAGGAACACTGAAGCTTTCTTT.

V and J are TRBV7-2 and TRBJ1-1; D remains unclear. V was clipped by 2 bases and J by 0 bases, with 13 bases between them. This CDR3 has 16 residues. Germline loops: CDR1 SGHTA, CDR2 FQGNSA. CDR3 bases: TGTGCCAGCAGCTTATTGGTCTGGGGAATGAACACTGAAGCTTTCTTT. Translating it yields CASSLLVWGMNTEAFF.

V usage is TRBV7-8 and J usage is TRBJ2-1, with 7 positions matching TRBD2. CDR3 length: 16 amino acids. Trimming removed 4 bases from V and 2 bases from J; junction bases left unmatched: 8. Germline assignment: CDR1 SGHVS and CDR2 FQNEAQ. The CDR3: CASSSQLGGTYNEQFF. CDR3 in DNA: TGTGCCAGCAGCTCCCAGTTGGGGGGGACCTACAATGAGCAGTTCTTC.

This clonotype occurred many times. V gene TRBV28 combines with J gene TRBJ2-7; tentatively, D is TRBD1 (6 bases). V gave up 6 bases and J gave up 1 base, with 13 bases separating them. CDR3 length equals 14 residues. Germline CDR1 and CDR2: MDHEN and SYDVKM. Here the CDR3 DNA reads TGTGCCAGCAGCGTACAGGGCCTATCCTACGAGCAGTACTTC. Translation gives CASSVQGLSYEQYF.

With respect to this clonotype: One end of the junction fails to match germline, which may point to a read error. The chain carries TRBV13 and TRBJ2-7; weak D call: TRBD1 (6 bases). Germline V gene data show CDR1 as PRHDT and CDR2 as FYEKMQ (reference sequence). The CDR3 spans 13 residues. The CDR3 here is CTSSLQGDYEQYF. The CDR3 DNA reads as TGTACCAGCAGCTTACAGGGCGACTACGAGCAGTACTTC.

The chain uses TRBV7-9 and TRBJ2-7; D remains unclear. CDR1 and CDR2 from the germline V gene are SEHNR and FQNEAQ (reference sequence). The CDR3 totals 11 residues. V dropped 4 bases and J dropped 6 bases, with 7 bases sitting between them. In DNA form, the CDR3 reads TGTGCCAGCAGCTCACAGAGCGAGCAGTACTTC. Translated, it gives CASSSQSEQYF.

This clonotype was detected ten times or more. The CDR3 spells CSARDRAVPYEQYF. In DNA form, the CDR3 reads TGCAGTGCTAGAGATAGGGCCGTTCCCTACGAGCAGTACTTC. This chain connects TRBV20-1 to TRBJ2-7; D unresolved. The CDR3 runs 14 residues. Germline lookup yields CDR1 DFQATT and CDR2 SNEGSKA (reference sequence). Trimming left V 0 bases short and J 2 bases short, with 11 bases between.

The rearrangement joins TRBV11-1 to TRBJ2-7; D unresolved. Trimming shortened V by 0 bases and J by 6 bases, and 9 bases separated the two germline ends. Germline CDR1 SGHAT, CDR2 FQDESV (reference sequence). The CDR3 totals 13 residues. The CDR3 DNA reads as TGTGCCAGCAGCTTAGCCCCCCTTTTCGAGCAGTACTTC. It encodes CASSLAPLFEQYF.

This clonotype was found many times. In DNA form, the CDR3 reads TGTGCCAGCTCACCCGCCGCAGTAGGGGAGACCCAGTACTTC. As protein: CASSPAAVGETQYF. The chain combines TRBV18 with TRBJ2-5; no clear D gene. The V end was cut by 3 bases, the J end by 5 bases, with 13 bases between. The CDR3 extends over 14 amino acids. CDR1 KGHSH and CDR2 LQKENI come from the germline V gene.

The CDR3 loop reads CAWSIGLAGHYEQYF. CDR3 sequence (DNA): TGTGCCTGGAGTATCGGACTAGCGGGTCACTACGAGCAGTACTTC. The chain is built from TRBV30 and TRBJ2-7; 11 bases are a match to TRBD2. The V and J ends lost 2 bases and 3 bases, in that order; junction bases with no gene match: 6. This CDR3 contains 15 residues. Germline loops: CDR1 GTSNPN, CDR2 SVGIG (reference sequence).

This clonotype was picked up many times. The CDR3 region is CASSLPGQQETQYF. CDR3 DNA: TGTGCCAGCAGTTTACCCGGACAGCAAGAGACCCAGTACTTC. The chain recombines TRBV28 with TRBJ2-5, with a tentative D call TRBD1 (6 bases). Germline V gene sequence: CDR1 MDHEN, CDR2 SYDVKM. The CDR3 loop spans 14 amino acids. Trimming stripped 2 bases from V and 2 bases from J, with 9 bases between.

This clonotype was detected ten times or more. The chain couples TRBV20-1 to TRBJ2-5; 9 bases are shared with TRBD1. After removal of 0 bases from V and 3 bases from J, the junction contained 2 bases not matched to a gene. The V gene's germline CDR1 is DFQATT and CDR2 SNEGSKA (reference sequence). The CDR3 totals 14 residues. The CDR3 sequence: CSARDRTGEETQYF. The CDR3 DNA is TGCAGTGCTAGAGATCGGACAGGGGAAGAGACCCAGTACTTC.

This clonotype was found many times. This chain joins TRBV28 and TRBJ1-5, with D perhaps TRBD1 (5 bases). Per germline, CDR1 MDHEN and CDR2 SYDVKM. This CDR3 has 15 amino acids. V was cut by 4 bases and J by 5 bases, with 15 bases left in between. As DNA, the CDR3 is TGTGCCAGCAGTTGGTTGGAAGGGGATGATCAGCCCCAGCATTTT. Translation gives CASSWLEGDDQPQHF.

The chain carries TRBV20-1 and TRBJ1-3, with TRBD1 as a possible D gene (5 bases). The CDR3 totals 17 residues. Germline loops: CDR1 DFQATT, CDR2 SNEGSKA (reference sequence). V dropped 0 bases and J dropped 4 bases, with 19 bases sitting between them. The CDR3, as DNA: TGCAGTGCTAGAGATCGGGCAGGGAGTTTGCTAGGAAACACCATATATTTT. Its translation: CSARDRAGSLLGNTIYF.

This clonotype was seen ten or more times. This chain uses TRBV6-2 or TRBV6-3 with TRBJ2-5; possibly TRBD2 for D (6 bases). The CDR3 runs 14 residues. Germline lookup yields CDR1 MNHEY and CDR2 SVGEGT. The ends were cut back, 6 bases at V and 5 bases at J, with 16 bases in the middle. The CDR3 spells CASSPGLPRETQYF. The CDR3 nucleotides read TGTGCCAGCAGCCCGGGACTGCCTAGGGAGACCCAGTACTTC.

The J gene is TRBJ2-1, the V gene TRBV6-1, with a weak D call TRBD1 (6 bases). The length of the CDR3 is 12 residues. Germline assignment: CDR1 MNHNS and CDR2 SASEGT. Trimming took off 6 bases at V and 6 bases at J, with 9 bases between the two ends. The DNA for the CDR3 is TGTGCCAGCAGGGGGGCGTCCAATGAGCAGTTCTTC. Protein product: CASRGASNEQFF.

This clonotype was seen a few times. The rearrangement uses TRBV10-3 and TRBJ2-7; 9 bases map to TRBD2. Germline loops: CDR1 ENHRY, CDR2 SYGVKD. The CDR3 covers 13 residues. J gave up 0 bases and V 7 bases, and 1 base lay outside the gene matches. CDR3 in DNA: TGTGCCATCACTAGCGGGATCTCCTACGAGCAGTACTTC. Translating it yields CAITSGISYEQYF.